This T cell receptor beta chain appears in the sequencing data of a study of OX40 agonist ivuxolimab in advanced cancers. Study in general: Of the participants, over 30% had some prior anti-PD-1, anti-PD-L1 or anti-CTLA-4 therapy, which was allowed. Study findings and constraints: Antigen specificity of clonally expanded peripheral T cells was not established.

This clone has only a few counts. What it recognizes is unknown. The CDR3 runs 15 residues. Deletions cut 7 bases from V and 4 bases from J, with 19 bases between. Looked up from germline, CDR1 is ENHRY and CDR2 is SYGVKD. The protocol was immunoSEQ multiplex PCR, while the TCRdb copy is restricted to in-frame clones and leaves out a portion. The top ten hold about 3.1% of the sample, which has tens of thousands of clones, approximately 87% seen once. J is TRBJ1-2 and V is TRBV10-3; weak D call: TRBD1 (6 bases). Material: CD4+ or CD8+ T cells sorted from blood, obtained in a trial of the OX40 agonist ivuxolimab. The receptor was isolated from an adult with an advanced solid tumor such as melanoma, head and neck, liver or kidney cancer. CDR3 amino acids: CAITGTGASSYGYTF. The CDR3, as DNA: TGTGCCATCACCGGTACGGGGGCTAGTAGCTATGGCTACACCTTC.